This is a list of T cell receptor beta chains from one sample in a study of technical replicates of blood from a handful of donors. Assay: immunoSEQ multiplex PCR; the TCRdb copy retains only in-frame clones and omits some. The sample lists 56,000 or so clones; roughly 95% were seen once. Material for sequencing was PBMCs. The receptors were sampled from a human donor in good health. Some clones in this sample may be carry-over from other donors' samples. The CDR3 runs from the conserved cysteine through the conserved F or W. Each record gives: V gene, D gene, clone size, J gene, CDR3 protein, CDR3 DNA. D genes are given only for firm matches. Expanded clones get a size class; other rows say once, few or many, or leave the size out.

>TRBV5-4|TRBD2|NA|TRBJ2-3
CASAPSGGTDTQYF
TGTGCCAGTGCCCCTAGCGGGGGCACAGATACGCAGTATTTT
>TRBV25-1|NA|once|TRBJ1-1
CASSLTGRAFF
TGTGCCAGCAGTCTGACAGGTCGGGCTTTCTTT
>TRBV4-2|TRBD2|NA|TRBJ2-7
CASSRPSELAGVYEQYF
TGTGCCAGCAGCCGCCCTAGCGAACTAGCGGGAGTTTACGAGCAGTACTTC
>TRBV12-5|NA|NA|TRBJ1-1
CASGSGTPEAFF
TGTGCTAGTGGTTCCGGGACACCGGAAGCTTTCTTT
>TRBV18|NA|NA|TRBJ1-2
CASSPSVQENYGYTF
TGTGCCAGCTCACCTTCAGTTCAGGAAAACTATGGCTACACCTTC
>TRBV2|TRBD1|NA|TRBJ2-7
CASGGQGFYEQYF
TGTGCCAGCGGAGGACAGGGCTTCTACGAGCAGTACTTC
>TRBV6-5|TRBD2|NA|TRBJ2-1
CATLTSGYNEQFF
TGTGCCACCCTGACTAGCGGATACAATGAGCAGTTCTTC
>TRBV4-3|TRBD2|once|TRBJ2-2
CASSQGTTSGTAGELFF
TGCGCCAGCAGCCAAGGGACCACTAGCGGGACGGCCGGGGAGCTGTTTTTT
>TRBV4-3|TRBD1|NA|TRBJ1-1
CASSQDWDREAEAFF
TGCGCCAGCAGCCAAGATTGGGACAGAGAGGCTGAAGCTTTCTTT
>TRBV5-6|TRBD1|NA|TRBJ2-7
CASSLSRQGPYEQYF
TGTGCCAGCAGCTTGTCGAGACAGGGACCCTACGAGCAGTACTTC
>TRBV27|NA|NA|TRBJ2-3
CASSPRTDTQYF
TGTGCCAGCAGCCCGAGGACAGATACGCAGTATTTT
>TRBV4-1|NA|NA|TRBJ2-2
CASSLEGANTGELFF
TGCGCCAGCAGCCTGGAGGGTGCGAACACCGGGGAGCTGTTTTTT
>TRBV7-9|TRBD1|NA|TRBJ2-5
CASSLLQGASEQYF
TGTGCCAGCAGCCTATTACAGGGGGCGTCTGAGCAGTACTTC
>TRBV4-1|NA|NA|TRBJ2-7
CASSQDSPGPYEQYF
TGCGCCAGCAGCCAAGATTCCCCGGGTCCCTACGAGCAGTACTTC
>TRBV7-2|NA|NA|TRBJ1-3
CASLISRENTIYF
TGTGCCAGCCTTATATCCAGGGAAAACACCATATATTTT
>TRBV7-2|NA|NA|TRBJ2-3
CASIPWWLGTDTQYF
TGTGCCAGCATCCCCTGGTGGTTAGGCACAGATACGCAGTATTTT
>TRBV10-3|TRBD1|NA|TRBJ2-7
CATRRDRGSEQYF
TGTGCCACGCGAAGGGACAGGGGCTCCGAGCAGTACTTC
>TRBV5-1|NA|NA|TRBJ1-1
CASSVESTTEAFF
TGCGCCAGCAGCGTCGAGTCAACCACTGAAGCTTTCTTT
>TRBV6-6|TRBD1|NA|TRBJ2-5
CASSYPNDRVETQYF
TGTGCCAGCAGTTACCCAAATGACAGGGTTGAGACCCAGTACTTC
>TRBV4-1|TRBD1|NA|TRBJ1-2
CASSQGAGQSLYGYTF
TGCGCCAGCAGCCAAGGGGCGGGACAGTCTCTCTATGGCTACACCTTC
>TRBV14|TRBD1|NA|TRBJ2-2
CASSFRDRGAGELFF
TGTGCCAGCAGCTTCCGGGACAGGGGCGCCGGGGAGCTGTTTTTT
>TRBV5-1|NA|NA|TRBJ2-5
CASSLLGEETQYF
TGCGCCAGCAGCTTGCTAGGGGAAGAGACCCAGTACTTC
>TRBV2|NA|NA|TRBJ2-1
CASSDAGPVYNEQFF
TGTGCCAGCAGTGACGCGGGACCCGTCTACAATGAGCAGTTCTTC
>TRBV6-5|TRBD2|NA|TRBJ2-3
CASRLAGGGTDTQYF
TGTGCCAGCAGACTAGCGGGGGGAGGCACAGATACGCAGTATTTT
>TRBV5-8|NA|NA|TRBJ2-7
CASSLGGEVYEQYF
TGTGCCAGCAGCTTAGGAGGGGAGGTTTACGAGCAGTACTTC
>TRBV11-1|NA|NA|TRBJ2-3
CASSPLGADTQYF
TGTGCCAGCAGCCCCCTAGGGGCAGATACGCAGTATTTT
>TRBV15|NA|NA|TRBJ2-5
CATSGPERGFQETQYF
TGTGCCACCAGCGGACCAGAACGGGGGTTCCAAGAGACCCAGTACTTC
>TRBV6-1|NA|NA|TRBJ1-2
CASSEHAGQGAYGYTF
TGTGCCAGCAGTGAACATGCTGGGCAGGGTGCCTATGGCTACACCTTC
>TRBV19|NA|NA|TRBJ1-2
CASSSGGGLNFIYGYTF
TGTGCCAGTAGCTCCGGGGGGGGCCTAAATTTTATCTATGGCTACACCTTC
>TRBV13|NA|NA|TRBJ1-6
CASSFGWSSYNSPLHF
TGTGCCAGCAGCTTTGGTTGGAGCTCCTATAATTCACCCCTCCACTTT
>TRBV7-3|NA|NA|TRBJ1-2
CASSLSGGTNYGYTF
TGTGCCAGCAGCTTATCGGGAGGGACTAACTATGGCTACACCTTC
>TRBV4-3|NA|NA|TRBJ2-7
CASSQDIVLGGVDYEQYF
TGCGCCAGCAGCCAAGATATCGTCCTTGGAGGCGTTGACTACGAGCAGTACTTC
>TRBV5-1|TRBD2|NA|TRBJ2-3
CASSLSGGDTQYF
TGCGCCAGCAGCCTTTCGGGGGGAGATACGCAGTATTTT
>TRBV18|TRBD1|NA|TRBJ1-2
CASSPGTANYGYTF
TGTGCCAGCTCACCAGGGACAGCTAACTATGGCTACACCTTC
>TRBV7-9|NA|NA|TRBJ2-3
CASSLAQSTDTQYF
TGTGCCAGCAGCTTAGCTCAGAGCACAGATACGCAGTATTTT
>TRBV7-8|TRBD2|NA|TRBJ2-1
CASTIAGTSGGPRANEQFF
TGTGCCAGCACCATAGCCGGGACTAGCGGGGGGCCCAGAGCCAATGAGCAGTTCTTC
>TRBV5-1|NA|NA|TRBJ2-1
CASSLQGADNEQFF
TGCGCCAGCAGCTTGCAAGGGGCGGACAATGAGCAGTTCTTC
>TRBV7-2|TRBD2|NA|TRBJ2-5
CASSIMGSGGQETQYF
TGTGCCAGCAGCATAATGGGTAGCGGGGGCCAAGAGACCCAGTACTTC
>TRBV9|NA|NA|TRBJ2-7
CASSATDRFYEQYF
TGTGCCAGCAGCGCCACCGACAGATTCTACGAGCAGTACTTC
>TRBV6-5|NA|NA|TRBJ1-1
CASSNRPGGAEAFF
TGTGCCAGCAGTAATCGGCCGGGGGGCGCTGAAGCTTTCTTT
>TRBV14|TRBD1|NA|TRBJ2-3
CASSLRTGGADTQYF
TGTGCCAGCAGCCTCCGGACAGGGGGGGCAGATACGCAGTATTTT
>TRBV6-6|NA|NA|TRBJ2-5
CASRAGALQETQYF
TGTGCCAGCAGGGCGGGGGCCCTCCAAGAGACCCAGTACTTC
>TRBV7-2|TRBD2|once|TRBJ2-7
CASSRHSGTSPHEQYF
TGTGCCAGCAGTCGCCATTCCGGGACTAGCCCCCACGAGCAGTACTTC
>TRBV6-5|NA|NA|TRBJ2-7
CASSYGPGNTYEQYF
TGTGCCAGCAGTTACGGGCCGGGGAATACCTACGAGCAGTACTTC
>TRBV12-5|TRBD1|NA|TRBJ2-2
CATYPGQGKAGELFF
TGTGCGACTTACCCGGGACAGGGGAAGGCCGGGGAGCTGTTTTTT
>TRBV6-1|TRBD1|NA|TRBJ2-7
CASSGDRGSYEQYF
TGTGCCAGCAGCGGGGACAGGGGGTCCTACGAGCAGTACTTC
>TRBV6-6|TRBD1|NA|TRBJ1-6
CASSRQGENSPLHF
TGTGCCAGCAGCCGACAGGGGGAGAATTCACCCCTCCACTTT
>TRBV5-1|NA|NA|TRBJ2-5
CASSIRGQETQYF
TGCGCCAGCAGTATCCGGGGCCAAGAGACCCAGTACTTC
>TRBV21-1|NA|NA|TRBJ1-4
CASSRGRPCREKLFF
TGTGCCAGCAGCAGGGGCCGGCCCTGTCGGGAAAAACTGTTTTTT
>TRBV4-3|NA|once|TRBJ2-4
CASSQAVMAKNIQYF
TGCGCCAGCAGCCAGGCCGTAATGGCCAAAAACATTCAGTACTTC
>TRBV10-3|NA|NA|TRBJ1-6
CAISAGDWSPLHF
TGTGCCATCAGTGCCGGGGACTGGTCACCCCTCCACTTT